The 3 T cell receptor beta chains below all came from one sample that was sequenced in a study of blood T cell repertoires in COVID-19. Sequenced by immunoSEQ multiplex PCR; TCRdb stores in-frame clones only, minus some. The sample carries around 430,000 clones, about 91% recorded once. The sample taken for sequencing was peripheral blood. The receptors were sampled from a woman between 45 and 60 years old with COVID-19, enrolled during active disease.

The chain has TRBV7-9 and TRBJ2-4; possibly TRBD1 for D (6 bases). Germline values: CDR1 SEHNR, CDR2 FQNEAQ (reference sequence). This CDR3 is 12 amino acids long. Trimming shortened V by 5 bases and J by 9 bases, and 11 bases separated the two germline ends. CDR3: CASSHRDFIQYF. The CDR3 nucleotides read TGTGCCAGCAGCCACAGGGATTTCATTCAGTACTTC. Using reference TRBV7-9 and TRBJ2-4 for the parts outside the CDR3, the full variable domain is DTGVSQNPRHKITKRGQNVTFRCDPISEHNRLYWYRQTLGQGPEFLTYFQNEAQLEKSRLLSDRFSAERPKGSFSTLEIQRTEQGDSAMYLCASSHRDFIQYFGAGTRLSVL.

The chain recombines TRBV18 with TRBJ2-7; TRBD2 matches 13 bases. Looked up from germline, CDR1 is KGHSH and CDR2 is LQKENI. Unmatched junction bases numbered 7, after V lost 2 bases and J lost 6 bases. This CDR3 spans 16 amino acids. CDR3 amino acids: CASSPMRTSGGPEQYF. The CDR3 nucleotides are TGTGCCAGCTCACCAATGAGGACTAGCGGGGGCCCCGAGCAGTACTTC. Full variable domain (remainder filled in from reference TRBV18 and TRBJ2-7): NAGVMQNPRHLVRRRGQEARLRCSPMKGHSHVYWYRQLPEEGLKFMVYLQKENIIDESGMPKERFSAEFPKEGPSILRIQQVVRGDSAAYFCASSPMRTSGGPEQYFGPGTRLTVT.

The gene calls are TRBV5-1 and TRBJ1-2; TRBD1 matches 11 bases. The CDR3 loop spans 14 amino acids. The germline gives CDR1 SGHRS, CDR2 YFSETQ. J was trimmed by 1 base and V by 7 bases; bases with no gene match: 3. The CDR3 loop reads CASAGTGGNYGYTF. CDR3 DNA sequence: TGCGCCAGCGCCGGGACAGGGGGTAACTATGGCTACACCTTC.